The 32 T cell receptor beta chains given below trace back to one sample, sequenced in a study of response to subunit inactivated influenza vaccine. MiXCR, run by TCRdb on the RT-PCR reads, gives a single entry per CDR3 protein. The top ten hold about 7.8% of the sample, which has around 250,000 distinct CDR3 sequences, more than 10% seen once. The sequences come from non-naive T cells sorted from PBMCs, collected 14 to 15 days before vaccination. These receptors came from a man aged 50 to 60 who received an inactivated influenza vaccine.

This clonotype was recorded a few times. The V and J genes are TRBV20-1 and TRBJ2-1; TRBD2 matches 9 bases. From germline, CDR1 is DFQATT and CDR2 SNEGSKA (reference sequence). The CDR3 extends over 15 amino acids. V shed 5 bases and J 2 bases; nucleotides not matched to a gene: 7. CDR3 in amino acids: CSAWLAGEPYNEQFF. In DNA, the CDR3 is TGCAGTGCTTGGTTAGCGGGAGAACCCTACAATGAGCAGTTCTTC.

This clonotype turned up a few times. The DNA of the CDR3 is TGCAGCGTTGAAATCCTAGCGGGAGGGTCAGGGGAGACCCAGTACTTC. Protein: CSVEILAGGSGETQYF. The chain links TRBV29-1 to TRBJ2-5; 12 nucleotides agree with TRBD2. Germline V gene data show CDR1 as SQVTM and CDR2 as ANQGSEA. The CDR3 spans 16 residues. The trim removed 2 bases at V and 5 bases at J, leaving 9 bases unmatched.

The genes are TRBV7-9 and TRBJ1-3; D call uncertain. V was trimmed by 2 bases and J by 4 bases, leaving 6 bases between them. This CDR3 comprises 13 residues. CDR1 is SEHNR, CDR2 FQNEAQ, per germline (reference sequence). The CDR3 coding sequence is TGTGCCAGCAGCTTAACAGCCGGAAACACCATATATTTT. As protein: CASSLTAGNTIYF. Supplemented by reference TRBV7-9 and TRBJ1-3, the full variable domain reads DTGVSQNPRHKITKRGQNVTFRCDPISEHNRLYWYRQTLGQGPEFLTYFQNEAQLEKSRLLSDRFSAERPKGSFSTLEIQRTEQGDSAMYLCASSLTAGNTIYFGEGSWLTVV.

The J gene is TRBJ2-2, the V gene TRBV7-9, with unresolved D. V gave up 5 bases and J gave up 8 bases, with 15 bases separating them. The CDR3 sequence is 14 residues long. Germline CDR1 is SEHNR and CDR2 is FQNEAQ (reference sequence). CDR3 region: CASSRAQGQGELFF. The CDR3 DNA reads TGTGCCAGCAGCAGGGCACAAGGCCAGGGGGAGCTGTTTTTT. The variable domain in full, completed from reference TRBV7-9 and TRBJ2-2, reads DTGVSQNPRHKITKRGQNVTFRCDPISEHNRLYWYRQTLGQGPEFLTYFQNEAQLEKSRLLSDRFSAERPKGSFSTLEIQRTEQGDSAMYLCASSRAQGQGELFFGEGSRLTVL.

This clonotype was recorded a few times. V and J are TRBV20-1 and TRBJ1-1, with D unresolved. CDR3 length equals 14 residues. Germline V gene sequence: CDR1 DFQATT, CDR2 SNEGSKA (reference sequence). V gave up 3 bases and J gave up 0 bases, with 11 bases separating them. CDR3 region: CSARRSGMNTEAFF. In DNA, the CDR3 is TGCAGTGCTAGGAGGTCGGGGATGAACACTGAAGCTTTCTTT.

By frequency in the sample, this clonotype is medium-sized. The chain is built from TRBV4-3 and TRBJ2-1; 7 bases are a match to TRBD2. The CDR3 totals 14 residues. The V segment lost 4 bases and the J segment 8 bases; nucleotides outside the gene matches: 8. Germline-derived CDR1 and CDR2 are LGHNA and YSLEER. The chain's CDR3 is CASSLTGLDDEQFF. For the CDR3, the DNA is TGCGCCAGCAGCCTCACTGGACTAGACGATGAGCAGTTCTTC.

This clonotype was seen a handful of times. The CDR3 loop reads CASSQELHLGGGNEQFF. The CDR3 nucleotides are TGCGCCAGCAGCCAAGAGCTTCATCTCGGTGGAGGCAATGAGCAGTTCTTC. The chain uses TRBV4-1 and TRBJ2-1, with D perhaps TRBD2 (5 bases). The V gene's germline CDR1 is MGHRA and CDR2 YSYEKL. Trimming cost V 0 bases and J 6 bases, with 18 bases left between them. CDR3 length equals 17 residues.

This clonotype was counted many times. J is TRBJ2-5 and V is TRBV5-1, with D unresolved. Trimming removed 0 bases from V and 3 bases from J, with 9 bases in between. Germline V lookup: CDR1 SGHRS, CDR2 YFSETQ. This CDR3 has 14 amino acids. The CDR3 region has the DNA TGCGCCAGCAGCTTGGGGGCAAGGAAAGAGACCCAGTACTTC. Protein product: CASSLGARKETQYF.

The sample holds a few counts of this clonotype. The chain joins TRBV7-7 to TRBJ2-7; 10 bases are shared with TRBD2. The germline V gene encodes CDR1 SSHAT and CDR2 FNYEAQ (reference sequence). The CDR3 spans 13 residues. CDR3 amino acids: CASGGNRALEQYF. The CDR3 nucleotides are TGTGCTAGCGGGGGGAACAGGGCCCTCGAGCAGTACTTC. Full variable domain (remainder filled in from reference TRBV7-7 and TRBJ2-7): GAGVSQSPRYKVTKRGQDVTLRCDPISSHATLYWYQQALGQGPEFLTYFNYEAQPDKSGLPSDRFSAERPEGSISTLTIQRTEQRDSAMYRCASGGNRALEQYFGPGTRLTVT.

The V call is TRBV5-1, the J call TRBJ2-3; D may be TRBD2 (5 bases). Trimming took 0 bases from V and 2 from J, leaving 10 bases between them. CDR1 is SGHRS, CDR2 YFSETQ, per germline. The length of the CDR3 is 15 residues. CDR3 bases: TGCGCCAGCAGCTTGGCCGCGAGGGACACAGATACGCAGTATTTT. Amino acid sequence: CASSLAARDTDTQYF.

This chain uses TRBV7-2 with TRBJ2-2; 13 bases are a match to TRBD2. The CDR3 is made up of 15 amino acids. V was pared by 5 bases and J by 5 bases, with 2 bases of the junction left unmatched. Per germline, CDR1 SGHTA and CDR2 FQGNSA. CDR3 nucleotide sequence: TGTGCCAGCAGCATACTAGCGGGAGGGACCGGGGAGCTGTTTTTT. This translates into CASSILAGGTGELFF.

This clonotype was detected ten times or more. The chain couples TRBV5-1 to TRBJ2-3; D is unresolved. CDR1 is SGHRS and CDR2 is YFSETQ in the germline V gene. The CDR3 covers 13 residues. V was cut by 4 bases and J by 5 bases, with 11 bases left in between. Written as DNA, the CDR3 is TGCGCCAGCAGCGATCCCATCTTAGATACGCAGTATTTT. Its translation: CASSDPILDTQYF.

This clonotype occurred a few times. The V call is TRBV6-5, the J call TRBJ2-3, with 8 nucleotides matching TRBD2. This CDR3 contains 16 residues. After removal of 2 bases from V and 2 bases from J, the junction contained 6 bases not matched to a gene. From germline, CDR1 is MNHEY and CDR2 SVGAGI. CDR3 protein: CASSYHPGGDTDTQYF. The DNA of the CDR3 is TGTGCCAGCAGTTACCACCCGGGGGGGGACACAGATACGCAGTATTTT.

There are a few counts of this clonotype. V and J are TRBV27 and TRBJ2-6; D unclear. V was trimmed by 3 bases and J by 1 base, leaving 10 bases between them. The germline gives CDR1 MNHEY, CDR2 SMNVEV (reference sequence). The CDR3 totals 16 residues. CDR3 in amino acids: CASSFYLRSGANVLTF. For the CDR3, the DNA is TGTGCCAGCAGTTTTTATTTGAGGTCTGGGGCCAACGTCCTGACTTTC. The full variable domain, rest sourced from reference TRBV27 and TRBJ2-6, is EAQVTQNPRYLITVTGKKLTVTCSQNMNHEYMSWYRQDPGLGLRQIYYSMNVEVTDKGDVPEGYKVSRKEKRNFPLILESPSPNQTSLYFCASSFYLRSGANVLTFGAGSRLTVL.

This clonotype has just a few counts. Germline and junction disagree at one end, which may indicate a read error. This sequence joins TRBV6-5 and TRBJ1-2; TRBD1 aligns across 10 bases. Germline V lookup: CDR1 MNHEY, CDR2 SVGAGI. The CDR3 covers 14 residues. CDR3 bases: TGTGCCAGCGGTTATCGACAGGGGGCAAATGGCTACACCTTC. Translation gives CASGYRQGANGYTF.

The chain recombines TRBV7-6 with TRBJ2-2; D remains ambiguous. V shed 5 bases and J shed 6 bases, with 13 bases lying between them. The CDR3 is 14 residues long. Per the germline V gene, CDR1 is SGHVS and CDR2 is FNYEAQ. The CDR3 loop reads CASSPNKVAGELFF. The CDR3 DNA reads TGTGCCAGCAGCCCCAATAAGGTGGCCGGGGAGCTGTTTTTT.

In its sample, this clonotype was seen many times. The chain uses TRBV5-6 and TRBJ1-3, with D possibly being TRBD1 (5 bases). Germline loops: CDR1 SGHDT, CDR2 YYEEEE. The V end was cut by 4 bases, the J end by 6 bases, with 14 bases between. This CDR3 region has 14 residues. The CDR3 sequence is CASSPVGGTNTIYF. In nucleotides, the CDR3 is TGTGCCAGCAGCCCCGTTGGCGGGACAAACACCATATATTTT.

The chain joins TRBV18 to TRBJ2-5; no reliable D call. The CDR3 is 13 residues long. Germline V gene sequence: CDR1 KGHSH, CDR2 LQKENI. Deletions cut 1 base from V and 5 bases from J, with 8 bases between. In DNA form, the CDR3 reads TGTGCCAGCTCACCACAGGGTTGGGAGACCCAGTACTTC. This codes for CASSPQGWETQYF.

This clonotype was observed a handful of times. This chain joins TRBV2 and TRBJ1-5; D gene unclear. CDR1 is SNHLY and CDR2 is FYNNEI in the germline V gene. The V end was cut by 1 base, the J end by 1 base, with 8 bases between. CDR3 length: 15 amino acids. CDR3 in DNA: TGTGCCAGCAGTGAAGATCGGCGCAGCAATCAGCCCCAGCATTTT. It is translated as CASSEDRRSNQPQHF.

In this sample, this clonotype turned up many times. The chain links TRBV4-1 to TRBJ1-5, with a tentative D call TRBD1 (5 bases). Germline assignment: CDR1 MGHRA and CDR2 YSYEKL. The CDR3 sequence is 18 residues long. The V end was cut by 1 base, the J end by 2 bases, with 18 bases between. The CDR3 coding sequence is TGCGCCAGCAGCCAAGGATCAATTCGGGGACGGGGCAATCAGCCCCAGCATTTT. This gives the protein CASSQGSIRGRGNQPQHF.

This clonotype has a handful of counts. The chain employs TRBV20-1 and TRBJ2-5; perhaps TRBD2 as D (6 bases). The CDR3 length is 13 residues. V shed 6 bases and J shed 3 bases, with 14 bases lying between them. Germline V gene sequence: CDR1 DFQATT, CDR2 SNEGSKA (reference sequence). CDR3 coding DNA: TGCAGTGCCGATCAACGGGAGAAAGAGACCCAGTACTTC. Protein sequence: CSADQREKETQYF.

This sequence joins TRBV6-5 and TRBJ2-3; perhaps TRBD1 as D (7 bases). The CDR3 runs 16 residues. Germline V gene data show CDR1 as MNHEY and CDR2 as SVGAGI. V lost 5 bases and J 1 base, leaving 16 bases between the germline ends. DNA of the CDR3: TGTGCCAGCAGTCCCCACGGAGGGGGCGGCACAGATACGCAGTATTTT. Translation gives CASSPHGGGGTDTQYF.

The V and J genes are TRBV12-3 or TRBV12-4 and TRBJ1-3, with TRBD1 matching over 7 bases. J gave up 4 bases and V 7 bases, and 7 bases lay outside the gene matches. This CDR3 has 14 amino acids. CDR3 residues: CASTRGTVGNTIYF. CDR3 DNA: TGTGCCAGCACCAGAGGGACAGTGGGAAACACCATATATTTT.

The chain links TRBV15 to TRBJ2-5, with D perhaps TRBD1 (6 bases). V shed 3 bases and J shed 4 bases, with 12 bases lying between them. This CDR3 has 14 residues. Per the germline V gene, CDR1 is LNHNV and CDR2 is YYDKDF (reference sequence). This chain's CDR3 is CATSSGPRGETQYF. DNA of the CDR3: TGTGCCACCAGCAGCGGACCCAGGGGAGAGACCCAGTACTTC.

This chain uses TRBV3-1 with TRBJ1-5; tentatively, D is TRBD1 (6 bases). Per the germline V gene, CDR1 is LGHDT and CDR2 is YNNKEL (reference sequence). Trimming stripped 1 base from V and 2 bases from J, with 9 bases between. The CDR3 sequence is 15 residues long. CDR3 DNA sequence: TGTGCCAGCAGCCAAGTCCCAGGGGGCAATCAGCCCCAGCATTTT. This sequence encodes CASSQVPGGNQPQHF.

This sequence joins TRBV7-2 and TRBJ2-2, with unresolved D. Trimming stripped 0 bases from V and 2 bases from J, with 7 bases between. CDR3 length: 15 residues. Per the germline V gene, CDR1 is SGHTA and CDR2 is FQGNSA. The CDR3 bases are TGTGCCAGCAGCTTAGCAGGGTTAAACACCGGGGAGCTGTTTTTT. It translates to CASSLAGLNTGELFF. The full variable domain, completed using reference TRBV7-2 and TRBJ2-2, is GAGVSQSPSNKVTEKGKDVELRCDPISGHTALYWYRQSLGQGLEFLIYFQGNSAPDKSGLPSDRFSAERTGGSVSTLTIQRTQQEDSAVYLCASSLAGLNTGELFFGEGSRLTVL.

The sample holds a few counts of this clonotype. V is TRBV7-2 and J is TRBJ2-3; 10 nucleotides match TRBD2. Per the germline V gene, CDR1 is SGHTA and CDR2 is FQGNSA. This CDR3 comprises 15 residues. V lost 3 bases and J lost 4; bases outside the gene matches: 4. The CDR3 DNA follows: TGTGCCAGCAGCTTTCCAGCGGGGGGGCCAGATACGCAGTATTTT. Its translation is CASSFPAGGPDTQYF.

Many counts were recorded for this clonotype. Written as DNA, the CDR3 is TGCAGTGCCGGCGTCGGGGAGCAGTTCTTC. Its translation: CSAGVGEQFF. The chain has TRBV20-1 and TRBJ2-1, with D uncertain. Germline V gives CDR1 DFQATT, CDR2 SNEGSKA (reference sequence). With 6 bases removed from V and 10 bases from J, the gap between germline ends came to 10 bases. The CDR3 totals 10 residues.

The V and J genes are TRBV9 and TRBJ2-3; no reliable D call. Per the germline V gene, CDR1 is SGDLS and CDR2 is YYNGEE. Between the trimmed V and J ends, which lost 3 bases and 1 base, there was a span of 12 bases. The CDR3 runs 15 residues. CDR3 amino acids: CASSADPGRTDTQYF. Here the CDR3 DNA reads TGTGCCAGCAGCGCCGACCCCGGACGCACAGATACGCAGTATTTT.

V and J are TRBV20-1 and TRBJ1-5; 7 bases match TRBD1. Germline V gene data show CDR1 as DFQATT and CDR2 as SNEGSKA (reference sequence). This CDR3 is 13 amino acids long. J was trimmed by 11 bases and V by 0 bases; bases with no gene match: 7. CDR3 protein: CSARDTTGEAQHF. The CDR3 DNA follows: TGCAGTGCTAGAGACACAACAGGGGAAGCCCAGCATTTT.

The chain joins TRBV3-1 to TRBJ1-5, with no clear D. Germline V CDR1 and CDR2: LGHDT, YNNKEL (reference sequence). The CDR3 has 14 residues. V was trimmed by 8 bases and J by 0 bases, leaving 11 bases between them. CDR3: CASHDGHSNQPQHF. In nucleotides, the CDR3 is TGTGCCAGCCATGACGGCCATAGCAATCAGCCCCAGCATTTT.

In this sample, this clonotype turned up many times. The chain is built from TRBV6-5 and TRBJ2-6; D is perhaps TRBD2 (5 bases). The CDR3 extends over 18 amino acids. V shed 0 bases and J shed 1 base, with 13 bases lying between them. CDR1 is MNHEY, CDR2 SVGAGI, per germline. CDR3 amino acids: CASSYSDGRRSGANVLTF. The CDR3 DNA reads TGTGCCAGCAGTTACTCGGACGGCAGGAGGTCTGGGGCCAACGTCCTGACTTTC.